These 13 T cell receptor beta chains share one sample of origin, sequenced in a study of vaccination effects on CD4 cells after COVID-19. No antigen has been assigned to these receptors. ViraFEST assay sequencing came after antigen-specific CD4+ T cells were expanded with viral peptide pools. The authors isolated CD4+ T cells after 9 to 10 days of culture. The person had a PCR-confirmed SARS-CoV-2 infection during March to December 2020. Profiled with immunoSEQ multiplex PCR; TCRdb holds only in-frame clones, not every one. The data show about 22,000 clones, approximately 76% seen once. The source material was CD4+ T cells from PBMCs cultured with SARS-CoV-2 spike peptides, sampled before COVID-19 vaccination. All receptors come from a human donor who had a prior SARS-CoV-2 infection.

This chain links TRBV3-1 (or the pseudogene TRBV3-2) with TRBJ2-7; 9 nucleotides agree with TRBD2. Germline V gene lookup returns CDR1 LGHDT and CDR2 YNNKEL (reference sequence). With 0 bases clipped from V and 5 bases from J, the junction kept 14 bases outside the gene matches. CDR3 length: 18 amino acids. In DNA, the CDR3 is TGTGCCAGCAGCCAAGATCTATCCATTAGCGGGAGATTCAACGAGCAGTACTTC. This encodes CASSQDLSISGRFNEQYF.

CDR3 in amino acids: CASSHGPGLAVGYTF. CDR3 nucleotide sequence: TGTGCCAGCAGCCACGGTCCAGGCTTAGCCGTTGGCTACACCTTC. V gene TRBV9 combines with J gene TRBJ1-2; D gene uncertain. Trimming shortened V by 4 bases and J by 7 bases, and 20 bases separated the two germline ends. The CDR3 totals 15 residues. CDR1 is SGDLS and CDR2 is YYNGEE in the germline V gene.

This clone was counted a few times. V and J are TRBV6-2 or TRBV6-3 and TRBJ1-2; D perhaps matches TRBD1 (6 bases). Trimming pared 0 bases from V and 4 bases from J, leaving 12 bases between. In germline, CDR1 is MNHEY, CDR2 SVGEGT. CDR3 length equals 15 residues. The CDR3 loop is CASSYSNGGGYGYTF. In DNA, the CDR3 is TGTGCCAGCAGTTACTCGAACGGGGGCGGCTATGGCTACACCTTC.

This chain links TRBV5-6 with TRBJ2-1; D may match TRBD1 or TRBD2 (5 bases each). This CDR3 is built from 15 residues. The ends were cut back, 6 bases at V and 6 bases at J, with 19 bases in the middle. The germline V gene has CDR1 SGHDT and CDR2 YYEEEE. CDR3 nucleotide sequence: TGTGCCAGCAACATCGGGTCCAGGGCGGGCAATGAGCAGTTCTTC. Its protein is CASNIGSRAGNEQFF.

This clone was recorded a few times. The genes are TRBV5-1 and TRBJ1-2, with TRBD1 matching over 7 bases. CDR1 and CDR2 (germline): SGHRS, YFSETQ. J gave up 4 bases and V 4 bases, and 7 bases lay outside the gene matches. The CDR3 length is 14 residues. The CDR3: CASSAQGSSYGYTF. The CDR3 coding sequence is TGCGCCAGCAGCGCACAGGGGTCGAGCTATGGCTACACCTTC.

J is TRBJ2-1 and V is TRBV11-2; TRBD2 matches 10 bases. Germline V gene data show CDR1 as SGHAT and CDR2 as FQNNGV. This CDR3 has 16 amino acids. After removal of 5 bases from V and 4 bases from J, the junction contained 8 bases not matched to a gene. The CDR3 loop reads CASSITRTSGYNEQFF. CDR3 nucleotide sequence: TGTGCCAGCAGCATTACCAGGACTAGCGGATACAATGAGCAGTTCTTC.

The sample holds a few counts of this clone. The chain's CDR3 is CASSLSIGRRGQPQHF. DNA of the CDR3: TGTGCCAGCAGCTTGAGCATCGGCAGGAGGGGGCAGCCCCAGCATTTT. This chain links TRBV5-6 with TRBJ1-5; a possible D gene is TRBD1 (6 bases). CDR3 length equals 16 residues. V dropped 1 base and J dropped 7 bases, with 18 bases sitting between them. Germline CDR1 SGHDT, CDR2 YYEEEE.

J is TRBJ2-7 and V is TRBV30; no clear D gene. CDR1 and CDR2 (germline): GTSNPN, SVGIG (reference sequence). This CDR3 is built from 13 residues. Trimming took 0 bases from V and 3 from J, leaving 9 bases between them. The CDR3 coding sequence is TGTGCCTGGAGTGTCGCGGACCTCTACGAGCAGTACTTC. It translates to CAWSVADLYEQYF.

The DNA of the CDR3 is TGTGCCAGTAGTTGGGAGGGGGGCTCCTACAATGAGCAGTTCTTC. This codes for CASSWEGGSYNEQFF. The V call is TRBV19, the J call TRBJ2-1, with TRBD2 as a possible D gene (7 bases). The CDR3 has 15 amino acids. The germline V gene encodes CDR1 LNHDA and CDR2 SQIVND (reference sequence). Deletions cut 5 bases from V and 0 bases from J, with 11 bases between.

V gene TRBV4-2 combines with J gene TRBJ1-1; TRBD1 matches at 10 bases. Trimming cost V 2 bases and J 6 bases; bases outside gene matches: 12. The CDR3 runs to 17 residues. Germline CDR1 LGHNA, CDR2 YNFKEQ. The DNA for the CDR3 is TGTGCCAGCAGCCAAATTCGGGGGACAGGGGCTGGGGCTGAAGCTTTCTTT. This encodes CASSQIRGTGAGAEAFF.

This chain joins TRBV11-3 and TRBJ2-7, with D possibly being TRBD1 (6 bases). This CDR3 is built from 15 residues. Germline CDR1 SGHNT, CDR2 YENEEA. With 0 bases removed from V and 2 bases from J, the gap between germline ends came to 11 bases. For the CDR3, the DNA is TGTGCCAGCAGCTTAGAAGGAACAGGGCCCTACGAGCAGTACTTC. It yields the protein CASSLEGTGPYEQYF.

The CDR3 spells CASSLKLRIEETQYF. The CDR3 DNA is TGTGCCAGCAGCTTAAAACTCAGGATAGAAGAGACCCAGTACTTC. The chain has TRBV7-6 and TRBJ2-5; D is unresolved. The V end lost 2 bases, the J end lost 3 bases, and 13 bases lay between the germline ends. Germline V gives CDR1 SGHVS, CDR2 FNYEAQ. The CDR3 is made up of 15 amino acids.

The chain carries TRBV25-1 and TRBJ2-1; 7 bases line up with TRBD2. The germline V gene encodes CDR1 MGHDK and CDR2 SYGVNS. The CDR3 loop spans 12 amino acids. Germline trimming cut 11 bases from V and 7 bases from J; bases unmatched to any gene: 8. The CDR3 DNA is TGTGCCTGCGGGGAGGGTCGGAATGAGCAGTTCTTC. The encoded protein is CACGEGRNEQFF.